This paragraph reports one T cell receptor (beta chain). Authors' processing steps: Estimates of nucleated cell counts were drawn from the amplification of reference gene primers. Some clones are missing from TCRdb's copy, which holds only in-frame ones; the method was immunoSEQ multiplex PCR. V and J calls and clone size are copied from that table; D and trimming were computed from the DNA. The top ten clones hold 31% of a sample with under 95,000 clones, approximately 83% of them seen once. Germline CDR1 SGHNT, CDR2 YYREEE (reference sequence). The V and J ends lost 4 bases and 2 bases respectively, with 13 bases between them. The CDR3 has 15 residues. This specimen comes from a study of blood T cell repertoires in COVID-19. Study background: Samples representing acute and convalescent COVID-19 were sourced from the United States, Italy and Spain. The cDNA or gDNA used as material had been derived from T cells, B-cell-depleted T cells, or PBMCs.

V and J are TRBV5-4 and TRBJ2-1; no clear D. Sequencing input: peripheral blood. This TCR derives from a woman aged 80 or older with active or convalescent COVID-19. CDR3 protein: CASSPSSTPYNEQFF. The CDR3 nucleotides read TGTGCCAGCAGCCCGTCCTCGACTCCCTACAATGAGCAGTTCTTC. Together with reference TRBV5-4 and TRBJ2-1, the CDR3 gives the full variable domain: ETGVTQSPTHLIKTRGQQVTLRCSSQSGHNTVSWYQQALGQGPQFIFQYYREEENGRGNFPPRFSGLQFPNYSSELNVNALELDDSALYLCASSPSSTPYNEQFFGPGTRLTVL.